The 6 T cell receptor beta chains reported below all come from one sample, sequenced in a study of vaccination and CD4 T cells after COVID-19. Indicated treatment: roughly 11-day PBMC culture with coronavirus spike peptide pools or control peptides (ViraFEST assay). An Oncomine TCR Beta short-read assay was used to sequence the DNA from cultured CD4+ T cells. MiXCR, applied by TCRdb to the PCR reads, yields one record per CDR3 protein. The sample lists about 14,000 distinct CDR3 sequences, about 28% occurring once. These TCRs' antigens remain unknown. Material for sequencing was cultured CD4+ T cells from blood. The receptors here all came from a human donor with COVID-19.

This clonotype was seen just once. CDR3 sequence reads: CASSLRRSVGQETQYF. CDR3 bases: TGTGCCAGCAGCTTGAGGCGAAGCGTTGGTCAAGAGACCCAGTACTTC. This chain connects TRBV5-4 to TRBJ2-5; D ambiguous. CDR3 size: 16 residues. Trimming took 1 base from V and 2 from J, leaving 15 bases between them. Germline V gene data show CDR1 as SGHNT and CDR2 as YYREEE (reference sequence).

The chain employs TRBV7-9 and TRBJ1-4, with 8 bases matching TRBD1. The trim removed 1 base at V and 7 bases at J, leaving 5 bases unmatched. CDR3 length equals 15 residues. Germline lookup yields CDR1 SEHNR and CDR2 FQNEAQ (reference sequence). CDR3 loop: CASSLGGQGGEKLFF. The CDR3, as DNA: TGTGCCAGCAGCTTAGGAGGACAGGGAGGTGAAAAACTGTTTTTT.

This chain links TRBV5-5 with TRBJ2-3; a possible D gene is TRBD1 (6 bases). In germline, CDR1 is SGHKS, CDR2 YYEKEE (reference sequence). The CDR3 sequence is 15 residues long. V was cut by 0 bases and J by 4 bases, with 12 bases left in between. The CDR3 region is CASSLGDTPADTQYF. Written as DNA, the CDR3 is TGTGCCAGCAGCTTGGGGGACACCCCTGCAGATACGCAGTATTTT.

This clonotype showed up just a few times. The chain employs TRBV6-2 or TRBV6-3 and TRBJ1-5, with 10 bases lining up with TRBD1. The ends lost 0 bases at V and 6 bases at J; junction bases unmatched: 2. Germline V gene data show CDR1 as MNHEY and CDR2 as SVGEGT. The CDR3 runs 15 residues. The CDR3 DNA reads as TGTGCCAGCAGTTACTCGAGGACAGGGGGTCAGCCCCAGCATTTT. The encoded protein is CASSYSRTGGQPQHF.

This clonotype was picked up a small number of times. This chain joins TRBV30 and TRBJ1-1; TRBD1 might be the D (6 bases). CDR3 length equals 14 residues. V was clipped by 1 base and J by 1 base, with 10 bases between them. Germline CDR1 is GTSNPN and CDR2 is SVGIG (reference sequence). CDR3 in amino acids: CAWSEQGPNTEAFF. The CDR3 DNA sequence: TGTGCCTGGAGTGAACAGGGCCCGAACACTGAAGCTTTCTTT.

There are a few counts of this clonotype. The chain combines TRBV2 with TRBJ1-6; 10 nucleotides agree with TRBD1. V lost 7 bases and J lost 10; bases outside the gene matches: 13. CDR3 length: 16 residues. Per the germline V gene, CDR1 is SNHLY and CDR2 is FYNNEI. The CDR3 loop is CASTRAGTGEYSPLHF. The CDR3 DNA is TGTGCCAGCACCAGGGCTGGGACAGGGGAGTACTCACCCCTCCACTTT.